This TCR beta chain was documented in a study of CXCR3-negative and CXCR3-positive naive CD8 T cells. General study points: TRB CDR3s of CXCR3-positive naive cells were more hydrophobic than those of CXCR3-negative naive cells.

The naive CD8+ gate required CD45RO-CCR7+CD27+CD95- phenotype. Through 5' RACE with UMI labels, the TRB cDNA libraries were prepared. TCRdb re-called the 5' RACE reads and gives one entry per CDR3 protein, without DNA. Recorded for this sample: around 63,000 distinct CDR3 sequences. As to this clonotype: The target antigen is unknown.

The source material was naive CXCR3+ CD8+ T cells from blood. Documented subset: CD45RO-CCR7+CD27+CD95- naive CD8+ T cells expressing CXCR3 (TNR3+). This clonotype was sampled from a human donor in good health. Some clones in this sample may be carry-over from other donors' samples.

The CDR3 loop is CASNYGYNYGYTF. The rearrangement links TRBV19 to TRBJ1-2. CDR1 and CDR2 (germline): LNHDA, SQIVND (reference sequence). The CDR3 has 13 amino acids.